The present T cell receptor (beta chain) was sequenced within a study of cytomegalovirus exposure and HLA in healthy donors. The CDR3 sequence is 17 residues long. Trimming took 0 bases from V and 7 from J; bases not matched to a gene: 13. The germline V gene encodes CDR1 SGHNT and CDR2 YYREEE (reference sequence). To note about this clone: The antigen is unknown.

The PCR was carried out with 60 Vbeta primers and 13 Jbeta primers. TCRdb keeps only in-frame clones here, not all; method: immunoSEQ multiplex PCR. The table for this sample gives roughly 100,000 clones. General study points: In vitro testing confirmed three CMV-associated chains as specific for CMV antigens.

This rearrangement joins TRBV5-4 to TRBJ2-4; TRBD1 matches 7 bases. The clonotype was recovered from a middle-aged man in good health and CMV-seronegative. Sequencing used PBMCs. This CDR3 is CASSLGTRQGSTNIQYF. CDR3 sequence (DNA): TGTGCCAGCAGCTTGGGAACGAGACAGGGTAGTACGAACATTCAGTACTTC.